These T cell receptor beta chains were read from a single sample in a study of blood T cell repertoires in COVID-19. Method: immunoSEQ multiplex PCR; TCRdb's copy keeps in-frame clones and lacks some. Of approximately 240,000 clones listed, 70% to 90% are singletons. Specimen: peripheral blood. These receptors all stem from a man aged 50 to 60 with acute or convalescent COVID-19. Each CDR3 is given with its conserved first and last residue. D genes are given only for firm matches. Not all rows give a size; the values are once, few, many and, for expanded clones, a class.

size: .
J: TRBJ2-7
V: TRBV12-3/TRBV12-4
D: TRBD2
DNA: TGTGCCATCGGGGCGGGAGGCTCCTACGAGCAGTACTTC
CDR3: CAIGAGGSYEQYF

size: .
J: TRBJ2-3
V: TRBV27
D: TRBD2
DNA: TGTGCCAGCAGACGACTAGCAGGTAGCACAGATACGCAGTATTTT
CDR3: CASRRLAGSTDTQYF

size: .
J: TRBJ2-7
V: TRBV24-1
D: TRBD1
DNA: TGTGCCACCAGTGATCCTTCCAGGGACAGGGGTGACGAGCAGTACTTC
CDR3: CATSDPSRDRGDEQYF

size: once
J: TRBJ1-2
V: TRBV29-1
D: .
DNA: TGCAGCGTGTGGACAGTAGGTGAGGGCTACACCTTC
CDR3: CSVWTVGEGYTF

size: .
J: TRBJ1-4
V: TRBV5-1
D: .
DNA: TGCGCCAGCAGCTTGTTCGCAACTAATGAAAAACTGTTTTTT
CDR3: CASSLFATNEKLFF

size: .
J: TRBJ1-5
V: TRBV28
D: TRBD1
DNA: TGTGCCAGCGATACCTTATCCTGGGACAGTCCCAACAATCAGCCCCAGCATTTT
CDR3: CASDTLSWDSPNNQPQHF

size: few
J: TRBJ2-1
V: TRBV7-2
D: TRBD2
DNA: TGTGCCAGCAGCTTGGGACTAGCGGGGGGTGGCAATGAGCAGTTCTTC
CDR3: CASSLGLAGGGNEQFF

size: .
J: TRBJ2-5
V: TRBV7-7
D: TRBD2
DNA: TGTGCTAGCAGCTCGGGACTAGCGGACCAAGAGACCCAGTACTTC
CDR3: CASSSGLADQETQYF

size: .
J: TRBJ1-2
V: TRBV25-1
D: TRBD1
DNA: TGTGCCAGCAGTGAAACGACAGGGGCCTATGGCTACACCTTC
CDR3: CASSETTGAYGYTF

size: .
J: TRBJ2-7
V: TRBV4-1
D: .
DNA: TGCGCCAGCAGCCAAGAGGGGACTGGGTCCTACGAGCAGTACTTC
CDR3: CASSQEGTGSYEQYF

size: .
J: TRBJ2-5
V: TRBV7-2
D: TRBD2
DNA: TGTGCCAGCAGCTTAGAACTAGCGGGAGGGAGGGAGCAAGAGACCCAGTACTTC
CDR3: CASSLELAGGREQETQYF

size: .
J: TRBJ1-2
V: TRBV9
D: .
DNA: TGTGCCAGCAGCGCGTATGACAGCTCTAACTATGGCTACACCTTC
CDR3: CASSAYDSSNYGYTF

size: .
J: TRBJ1-1
V: TRBV2
D: TRBD1
DNA: TGTGCCAGTTGGCGACAGGGAGGAGGGCACACTGAAGCTTTCTTT
CDR3: CASWRQGGGHTEAFF

size: .
J: TRBJ2-1
V: TRBV19
D: TRBD2
DNA: TGTGCCAGTAGTATGGGAGCGGGGGGATACAATGAGCAGTTCTTC
CDR3: CASSMGAGGYNEQFF

size: once
J: TRBJ2-7
V: TRBV30
D: .
DNA: TGTGCCTGGAGTCGGGACTACGAGCAGTACTTC
CDR3: CAWSRDYEQYF

size: once
J: TRBJ1-1
V: TRBV2
D: .
DNA: TGTGCCAGCCGATTCCGAGGGACTGAAGCTTTCTTT
CDR3: CASRFRGTEAFF

size: once
J: TRBJ1-2
V: TRBV6-2/TRBV6-3
D: TRBD1
DNA: TGTGCCAGCAGTTTTCCCGGGACAGCCCTATCTGGGGGCTACACCTTC
CDR3: CASSFPGTALSGGYTF

size: .
J: TRBJ1-2
V: TRBV7-9
D: TRBD1
DNA: TGTGCCAGCAGCGGTTACAGAGGGACAGGGGACGGCTACACCTTC
CDR3: CASSGYRGTGDGYTF

size: .
J: TRBJ1-2
V: TRBV2
D: TRBD1
DNA: TGTGCCAGCAGCGTAGACAGGGGACGCTATGGCTACACCTTC
CDR3: CASSVDRGRYGYTF

size: .
J: TRBJ1-5
V: TRBV2
D: TRBD1
DNA: TGTGCCAGCAGTCGACAGGGGATTAGCAATCAGCCCCAGCATTTT
CDR3: CASSRQGISNQPQHF

size: .
J: TRBJ2-5
V: TRBV9
D: TRBD2
DNA: TGTGCCAGCAGCCCGGGACTAGCGGGAGTTTGGGAAGAGACCCAGTACTTC
CDR3: CASSPGLAGVWEETQYF

size: .
J: TRBJ2-7
V: TRBV3-1/TRBV3-2
D: .
DNA: TGTGCCAGCAGCCAAGCAGGGATTACCTACGAGCAGTACTTC
CDR3: CASSQAGITYEQYF

size: .
J: TRBJ1-1
V: TRBV7-2
D: .
DNA: TGTGCCAGCACCAGGACTGTGAACACTGAAGCTTTCTTT
CDR3: CASTRTVNTEAFF

size: .
J: TRBJ2-1
V: TRBV7-6
D: TRBD2
DNA: TGTGCCAGCAGCTTAGGACTAGCGGTTTACAATGAGCAGTTCTTC
CDR3: CASSLGLAVYNEQFF

size: .
J: TRBJ2-1
V: TRBV7-3
D: .
DNA: TGTGCCAGCAGCCCGCGTCCCTACAATGAGCAGTTCTTC
CDR3: CASSPRPYNEQFF

size: .
J: TRBJ1-1
V: TRBV9
D: TRBD1
DNA: TGTGCCAGCAGCGGGGCAGGGGGCAGGGCTGAAGCTTTCTTT
CDR3: CASSGAGGRAEAFF

size: few
J: TRBJ1-2
V: TRBV23-1
D: TRBD1
DNA: TGCGCCAGCAGTCAATCGAAACAGGGGGCCCTCGCTAGGGATGGCTACACCTTC
CDR3: CASSQSKQGALARDGYTF

size: .
J: TRBJ1-5
V: TRBV18
D: TRBD1
DNA: TGTGCCAGCTCACCACAGGGGGACAGGGTCAATCAGCCCCAGCATTTT
CDR3: CASSPQGDRVNQPQHF

size: .
J: TRBJ2-7
V: TRBV9
D: TRBD2
DNA: TGTGCCAGCAGCCAGAGTAGCGGGAGTTGGTACGAGCAGTACTTC
CDR3: CASSQSSGSWYEQYF

size: .
J: TRBJ1-6
V: TRBV7-3
D: TRBD1
DNA: TGTGCCAGCAGCCAAAGACAGGGAGGATCACCCCTCCACTTT
CDR3: CASSQRQGGSPLHF

size: .
J: TRBJ2-3
V: TRBV6-5
D: .
DNA: TGTGCCAGCAGTTACGGCGGGGTAGATACGCAGTATTTT
CDR3: CASSYGGVDTQYF

size: .
J: TRBJ1-5
V: TRBV2
D: TRBD1
DNA: TGTGCCAGCAGTGAATCAGGGGGTGCCCAGCCCCAGCATTTT
CDR3: CASSESGGAQPQHF

size: once
J: TRBJ2-3
V: TRBV13
D: .
DNA: TGTGCCAGCAGCCTAATTAGCGGCGGGTACACAGATACGCAGTATTTT
CDR3: CASSLISGGYTDTQYF

size: .
J: TRBJ1-2
V: TRBV7-9
D: .
DNA: TGTGCCAGCAGCTTACAGGACAGCTCTGGCTACACCTTC
CDR3: CASSLQDSSGYTF

size: once
J: TRBJ2-7
V: TRBV6-5
D: .
DNA: TGTGCCAGCATCGGGATCCGCGAGCAGTACTTC
CDR3: CASIGIREQYF

size: .
J: TRBJ2-1
V: TRBV3-1/TRBV3-2
D: TRBD2
DNA: TGTGCCAGCAGAGTAGCGGGGGACAGCAATGAGCAGTTCTTC
CDR3: CASRVAGDSNEQFF

size: .
J: TRBJ2-1
V: TRBV13
D: TRBD2
DNA: TGTGCCAGCAGCCAAAGCGGGGGTAAATACAATGAGCAGTTCTTC
CDR3: CASSQSGGKYNEQFF